This T cell receptor beta chain is from a study of T cells in localized non-small cell lung cancer. Using immunoSEQ multiplex PCR, the repertoire was profiled, and TCRdb retains in-frame clones only, with some absent. The sample holds around 64,000 clones, roughly four fifths seen once. Overall study results and limits: Measurement of T cell clonality placed uninvolved adjacent lung highest, above the level in tumor. Prolonged overall survival went with higher T cell density in the blood. Detection in adjacent lung was observed for a median around 55 of the top 100 tumor clones.

Germline CDR1 SEHNR, CDR2 FQNEAQ (reference sequence). This CDR3 comprises 16 residues. The V and J ends lost 5 bases and 4 bases respectively, with 17 bases between them. Comments on this clone: What it binds is unknown.

This chain joins TRBV7-9 and TRBJ1-4; D ambiguous. The sequence derives from a man between 40 and 70 years old with stage II lung adenocarcinoma. The material was PBMCs, obtained before any cancer treatment. CDR3 DNA: TGTGCCAGCAGCCGTTTGCTGGGCAGCCTTAATGAAAAACTGTTTTTT. Its protein is CASSRLLGSLNEKLFF.